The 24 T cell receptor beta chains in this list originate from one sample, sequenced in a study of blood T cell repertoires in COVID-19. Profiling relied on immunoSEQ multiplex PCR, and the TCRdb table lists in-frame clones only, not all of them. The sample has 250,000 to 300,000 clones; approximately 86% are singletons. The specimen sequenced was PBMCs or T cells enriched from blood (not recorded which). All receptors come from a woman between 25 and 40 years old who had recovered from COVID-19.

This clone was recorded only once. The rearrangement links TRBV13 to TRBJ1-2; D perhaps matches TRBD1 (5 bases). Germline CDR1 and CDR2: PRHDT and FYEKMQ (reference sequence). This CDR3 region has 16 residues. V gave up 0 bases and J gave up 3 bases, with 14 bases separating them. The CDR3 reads CASSLGRGTKDYGYTF. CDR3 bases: TGTGCCAGCAGCTTAGGCCGCGGGACCAAGGACTATGGCTACACCTTC.

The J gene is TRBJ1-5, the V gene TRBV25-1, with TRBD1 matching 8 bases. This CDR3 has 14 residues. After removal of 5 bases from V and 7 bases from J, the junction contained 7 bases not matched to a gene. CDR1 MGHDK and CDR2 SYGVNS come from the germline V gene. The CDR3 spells CASSPTGVSQPQHF. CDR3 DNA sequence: TGTGCCAGCAGTCCGACAGGGGTATCACAGCCCCAGCATTTT.

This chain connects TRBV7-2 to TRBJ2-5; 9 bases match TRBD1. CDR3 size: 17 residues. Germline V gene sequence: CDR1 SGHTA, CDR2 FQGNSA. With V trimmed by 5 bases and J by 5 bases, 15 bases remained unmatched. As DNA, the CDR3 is TGTGCCAGCAGCCCAAACAGGGGGCTTCAAATGGAGGAGACCCAGTACTTC. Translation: CASSPNRGLQMEETQYF.

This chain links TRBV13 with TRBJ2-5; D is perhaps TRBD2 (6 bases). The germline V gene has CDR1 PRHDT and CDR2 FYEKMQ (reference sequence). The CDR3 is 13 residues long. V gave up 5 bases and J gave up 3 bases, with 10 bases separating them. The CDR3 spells CASSAGLEETQYF. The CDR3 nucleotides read TGTGCCAGCAGCGCGGGATTAGAAGAGACCCAGTACTTC.

The CDR3 loop is CASRNLRGAFF. The CDR3 region has the DNA TGTGCCAGTCGAAATCTAAGGGGAGCTTTCTTT. The chain has TRBV19 and TRBJ1-1; tentatively, D is TRBD1 (5 bases). CDR3 length equals 11 residues. Trimming cost V 8 bases and J 10 bases, with 14 bases left between them. Germline V gene data show CDR1 as LNHDA and CDR2 as SQIVND (reference sequence). The full variable domain, rest sourced from reference TRBV19 and TRBJ1-1, is DGGITQSPKYLFRKEGQNVTLSCEQNLNHDAMYWYRQDPGQGLRLIYYSQIVNDFQKGDIAEGYSVSREKKESFPLTVTSAQKNPTAFYLCASRNLRGAFFGQGTRLTVV.

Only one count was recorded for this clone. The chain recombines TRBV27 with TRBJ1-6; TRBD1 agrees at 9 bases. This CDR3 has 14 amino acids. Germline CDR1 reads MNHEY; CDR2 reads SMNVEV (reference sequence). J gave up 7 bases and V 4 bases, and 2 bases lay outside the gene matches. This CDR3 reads CASSYRGPNSPLHF. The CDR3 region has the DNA TGTGCCAGCAGTTACAGGGGGCCGAATTCACCCCTCCACTTT.

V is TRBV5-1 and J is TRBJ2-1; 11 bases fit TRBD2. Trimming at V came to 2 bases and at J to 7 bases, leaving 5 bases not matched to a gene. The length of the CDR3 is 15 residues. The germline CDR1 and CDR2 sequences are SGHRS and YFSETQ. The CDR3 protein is CASSFSGRAENEQFF. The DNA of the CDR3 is TGCGCCAGCAGCTTTAGCGGGAGGGCCGAGAATGAGCAGTTCTTC.

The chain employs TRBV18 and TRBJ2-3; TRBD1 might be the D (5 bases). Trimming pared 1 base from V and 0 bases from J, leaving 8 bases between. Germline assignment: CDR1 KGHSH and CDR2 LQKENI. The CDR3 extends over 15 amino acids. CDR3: CASSPLDRSTDTQYF. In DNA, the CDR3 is TGTGCCAGCTCACCACTTGACAGAAGCACAGATACGCAGTATTTT.

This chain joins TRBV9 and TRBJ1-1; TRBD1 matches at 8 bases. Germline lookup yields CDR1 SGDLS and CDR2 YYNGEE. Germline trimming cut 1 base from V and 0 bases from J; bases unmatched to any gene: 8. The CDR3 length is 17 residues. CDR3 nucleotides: TGTGCCAGCAGCGTAACTGCGAGGACAGGGCTGAACACTGAAGCTTTCTTT. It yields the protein CASSVTARTGLNTEAFF.

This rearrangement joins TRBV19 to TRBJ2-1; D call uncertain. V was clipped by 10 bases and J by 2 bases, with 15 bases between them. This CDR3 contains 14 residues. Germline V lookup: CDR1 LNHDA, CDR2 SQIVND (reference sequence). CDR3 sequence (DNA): TGTGCCACCCTGACGAGGATCCCCTACAATGAGCAGTTCTTC. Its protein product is CATLTRIPYNEQFF.

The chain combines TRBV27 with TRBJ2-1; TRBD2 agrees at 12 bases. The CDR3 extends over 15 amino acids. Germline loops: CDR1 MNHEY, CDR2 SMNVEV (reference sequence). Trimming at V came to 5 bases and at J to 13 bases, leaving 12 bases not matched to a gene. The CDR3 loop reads CASSPVASGRGGQFF. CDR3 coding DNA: TGTGCCAGCAGTCCAGTAGCTAGCGGGAGGGGCGGACAGTTCTTC.

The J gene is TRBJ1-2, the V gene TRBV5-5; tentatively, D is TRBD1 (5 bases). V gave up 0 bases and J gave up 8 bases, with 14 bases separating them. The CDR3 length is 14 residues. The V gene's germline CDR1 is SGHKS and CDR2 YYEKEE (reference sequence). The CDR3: CASSLVVQGEGYTF. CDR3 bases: TGTGCCAGCAGCTTGGTGGTCCAGGGTGAAGGCTACACCTTC.

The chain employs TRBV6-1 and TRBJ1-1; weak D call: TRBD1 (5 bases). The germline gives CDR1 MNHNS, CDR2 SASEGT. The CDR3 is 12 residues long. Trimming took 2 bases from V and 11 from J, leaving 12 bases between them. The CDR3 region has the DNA TGTGCCAGCAGTGAACAGGGATTGGGGGCTTTCTTT. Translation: CASSEQGLGAFF.

CDR3 sequence reads: CASRPPGQGNTDTQYF. CDR3 DNA sequence: TGTGCCAGCAGACCCCCGGGACAGGGGAACACAGATACGCAGTATTTT. This chain connects TRBV11-2 to TRBJ2-3; 10 positions match TRBD1. The junction had 8 bases not matched to a gene; V was cut back by 6 bases and J by 2 bases. CDR1 and CDR2 from the germline V gene are SGHAT and FQNNGV. CDR3 length: 16 residues.

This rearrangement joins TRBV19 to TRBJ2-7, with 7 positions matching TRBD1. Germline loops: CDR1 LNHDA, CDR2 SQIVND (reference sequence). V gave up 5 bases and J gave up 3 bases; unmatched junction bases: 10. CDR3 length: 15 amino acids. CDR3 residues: CASSLPGTAIYEQYF. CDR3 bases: TGTGCCAGTAGTTTGCCCGGGACAGCGATCTACGAGCAGTACTTC.

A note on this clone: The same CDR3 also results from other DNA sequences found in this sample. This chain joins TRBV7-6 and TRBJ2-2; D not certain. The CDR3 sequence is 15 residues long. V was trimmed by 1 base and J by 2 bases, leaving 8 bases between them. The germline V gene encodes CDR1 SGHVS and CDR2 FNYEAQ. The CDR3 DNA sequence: TGTGCCAGCAGCTTAGGTACACCAAACACCGGGGAGCTGTTTTTT. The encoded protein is CASSLGTPNTGELFF.

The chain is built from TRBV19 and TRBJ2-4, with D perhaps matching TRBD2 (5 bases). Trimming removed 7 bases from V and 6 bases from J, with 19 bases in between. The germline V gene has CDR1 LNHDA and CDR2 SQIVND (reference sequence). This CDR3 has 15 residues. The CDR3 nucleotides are TGTGCCAGTACCCCAGAGGGTGCTGGGTTAAACATTCAGTACTTC. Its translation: CASTPEGAGLNIQYF.

CDR3 residues: CASSLAGAYSSYNEQFF. The CDR3 nucleotides are TGTGCCAGCAGCTTAGCGGGGGCCTACTCTTCCTACAATGAGCAGTTCTTC. J is TRBJ2-1 and V is TRBV7-2; TRBD1 is a possible D gene (6 bases). Germline-derived CDR1 and CDR2 are SGHTA and FQGNSA. This CDR3 is built from 17 residues. The V gene lost 0 bases and the J gene lost 1 base, with 13 bases spanning the gap. Variable domain in full (rest from reference TRBV7-2 and TRBJ2-1): GAGVSQSPSNKVTEKGKDVELRCDPISGHTALYWYRQSLGQGLEFLIYFQGNSAPDKSGLPSDRFSAERTGGSVSTLTIQRTQQEDSAVYLCASSLAGAYSSYNEQFFGPGTRLTVL.

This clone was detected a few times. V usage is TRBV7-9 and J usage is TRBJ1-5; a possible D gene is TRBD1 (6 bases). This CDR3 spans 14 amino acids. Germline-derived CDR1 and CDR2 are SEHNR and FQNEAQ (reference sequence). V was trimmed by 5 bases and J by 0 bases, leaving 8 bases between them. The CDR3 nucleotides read TGTGCCAGCAGCACAGGGTATAGCAATCAGCCCCAGCATTTT. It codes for CASSTGYSNQPQHF.

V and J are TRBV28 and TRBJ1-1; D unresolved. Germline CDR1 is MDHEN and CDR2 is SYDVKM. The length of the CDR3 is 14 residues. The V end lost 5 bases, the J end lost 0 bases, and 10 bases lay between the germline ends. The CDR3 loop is CASSPLRVNTEAFF. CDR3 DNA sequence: TGTGCCAGCAGTCCTCTACGGGTGAACACTGAAGCTTTCTTT.

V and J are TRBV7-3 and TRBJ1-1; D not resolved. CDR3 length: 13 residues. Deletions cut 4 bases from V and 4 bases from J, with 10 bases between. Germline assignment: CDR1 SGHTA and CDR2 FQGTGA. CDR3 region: CASSSLPGTEAFF. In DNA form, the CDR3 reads TGTGCCAGCAGCTCACTCCCCGGCACTGAAGCTTTCTTT.

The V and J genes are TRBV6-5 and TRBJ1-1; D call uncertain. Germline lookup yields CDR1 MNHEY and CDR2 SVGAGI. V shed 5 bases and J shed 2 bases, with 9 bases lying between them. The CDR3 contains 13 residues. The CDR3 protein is CASSLSKNTEAFF. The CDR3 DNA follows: TGTGCCAGCAGTCTAAGTAAAAACACTGAAGCTTTCTTT.

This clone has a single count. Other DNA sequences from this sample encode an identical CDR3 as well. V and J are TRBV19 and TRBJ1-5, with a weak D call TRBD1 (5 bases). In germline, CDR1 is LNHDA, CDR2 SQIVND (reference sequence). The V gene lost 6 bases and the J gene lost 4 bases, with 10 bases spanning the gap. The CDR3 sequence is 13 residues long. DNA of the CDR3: TGTGCCAGTAGCCCCAGGGCTAATCAGCCCCAGCATTTT. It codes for CASSPRANQPQHF.

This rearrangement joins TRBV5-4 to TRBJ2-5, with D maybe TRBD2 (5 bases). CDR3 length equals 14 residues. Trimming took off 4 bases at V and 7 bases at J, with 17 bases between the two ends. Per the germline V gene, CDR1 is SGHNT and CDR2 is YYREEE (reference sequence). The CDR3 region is CASSLWTHGGTQYF. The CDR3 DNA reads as TGTGCCAGCAGCCTGTGGACTCACGGTGGGACCCAGTACTTC.